These 15 T cell receptor beta chains share one sample of origin, sequenced in a study of cytomegalovirus exposure and HLA in healthy donors (dated by TCRdb to about 2017). Library generation was performed with the immunoSEQ multiplex PCR assay. For the multiplex PCR, a mixture combining 60 forward primers for TCR Vbeta segments and 13 reverse primers for TCR Jbeta segments was used. TCRdb limited this immuneACCESS table to in-frame rearrangements with V and J called. A share of clones is missing; checked studies link under half to unresolved V genes, and the rest is unexplained. Present in this sample are tens of thousands of clones, about 88% of which were seen just once. Of the sample, roughly 2.2% falls within the top ten clones. The sample was PBMCs. The receptor set was obtained from a man aged 18 to 29 in good health and CMV-seronegative.

J is TRBJ2-7 and V is TRBV27; 11 positions agree with TRBD1. The ends lost 8 bases at V and 5 bases at J; junction bases unmatched: 5. Germline V gene lookup returns CDR1 MNHEY and CDR2 SMNVEV (reference sequence). The CDR3 has 13 amino acids. This chain's CDR3 is CASSGQGGDEQYF. The CDR3 nucleotides are TGTGCCAGCTCGGGACAGGGGGGTGACGAGCAGTACTTC.

This rearrangement joins TRBV28 to TRBJ2-7; weak D call: TRBD1 (6 bases). This CDR3 comprises 12 residues. V dropped 5 bases and J dropped 6 bases, with 11 bases sitting between them. CDR1 and CDR2 (germline): MDHEN, SYDVKM. CDR3 protein: CASSPGRGEQYF. The DNA for the CDR3 is TGTGCCAGCAGTCCCGGCAGGGGCGAGCAGTACTTC. Supplemented by reference TRBV28 and TRBJ2-7, the full variable domain reads DVKVTQSSRYLVKRTGEKVFLECVQDMDHENMFWYRQDPGLGLRLIYFSYDVKMKEKGDIPEGYSVSREKKERFSLILESASTNQTSMYLCASSPGRGEQYFGPGTRLTVT.

V gene TRBV6-6 combines with J gene TRBJ1-5; TRBD1 agrees at 8 bases. The length of the CDR3 is 16 residues. The germline V gene encodes CDR1 MNHNY and CDR2 SVGAGI (reference sequence). With V trimmed by 8 bases and J by 0 bases, 9 bases remained unmatched. The CDR3 DNA reads as TGTGCCAGCCGCGATGGGACAGGTTATAGCAATCAGCCCCAGCATTTT. This codes for CASRDGTGYSNQPQHF.

V gene TRBV27 combines with J gene TRBJ1-1, with D tentatively TRBD1 (5 bases). The CDR3 sequence is 14 residues long. V lost 3 bases, J lost 2 bases, and 10 bases lay in between. Germline V gene data show CDR1 as MNHEY and CDR2 as SMNVEV (reference sequence). CDR3 bases: TGTGCCAGCAGTTTCGGGGGTTATAACACTGAAGCTTTCTTT. This codes for CASSFGGYNTEAFF.

The chain employs TRBV7-9 and TRBJ1-2; D gene unclear. The V end lost 1 base, the J end lost 1 base, and 10 bases lay between the germline ends. CDR1 is SEHNR and CDR2 is FQNEAQ in the germline V gene (reference sequence). The CDR3 totals 15 residues. The CDR3 DNA is TGTGCCAGCAGCTTAGAGAGGGCGATTAACTATGGCTACACCTTC. Translation: CASSLERAINYGYTF. The variable domain in full, with the rest retrieved from reference TRBV7-9 and TRBJ1-2, is DTGVSQNPRHKITKRGQNVTFRCDPISEHNRLYWYRQTLGQGPEFLTYFQNEAQLEKSRLLSDRFSAERPKGSFSTLEIQRTEQGDSAMYLCASSLERAINYGYTFGSGTRLTVV.

V gene TRBV11-3 combines with J gene TRBJ2-6, with a weak D call TRBD1 (6 bases). The length of the CDR3 is 15 residues. V was shortened by 5 bases and J by 0 bases, with 8 bases between the two germline ends. Germline V gene sequence: CDR1 SGHNT, CDR2 YENEEA. CDR3 in DNA: TGTGCCAGCAGCCGGGACAACTCTGGGGCCAACGTCCTGACTTTC. This translates into CASSRDNSGANVLTF.

This chain links TRBV27 with TRBJ2-7; D perhaps matches TRBD1 (5 bases). CDR3 length: 14 residues. V lost 3 bases and J lost 0, with 9 bases in between. CDR1 and CDR2 (germline): MNHEY, SMNVEV (reference sequence). DNA for the CDR3: TGTGCCAGCAGTTTTTCCAGGGTCTCCTACGAGCAGTACTTC. This gives the protein CASSFSRVSYEQYF.

The rearrangement links TRBV6-1 to TRBJ1-3; no clear D. V lost 6 bases and J 10 bases, leaving 13 bases between the germline ends. Germline V gene lookup returns CDR1 MNHNS and CDR2 SASEGT. The CDR3 has 12 residues. CDR3 nucleotides: TGTGCCAGCAGCCCATGGCCCCCAACCATATATTTT. Translating it yields CASSPWPPTIYF.

The chain joins TRBV6-5 to TRBJ1-2; 11 bases align to TRBD1. Germline-derived CDR1 and CDR2 are MNHEY and SVGAGI. After removal of 6 bases from V and 8 bases from J, the junction contained 11 bases not matched to a gene. The CDR3 has 15 residues. In DNA form, the CDR3 reads TGTGCCAGCAGGTCCGGACAGGGGGCGGCGAGGGGCTACACCTTC. It codes for CASRSGQGAARGYTF.

This chain connects TRBV25-1 to TRBJ1-2; D not resolved. The V and J ends lost 2 bases and 8 bases respectively, with 12 bases between them. Germline loops: CDR1 MGHDK, CDR2 SYGVNS. CDR3 length: 13 residues. The CDR3 bases are TGTGCCAGCAGTGAAATCGCGTCCTCAGGCTACACCTTC. It specifies CASSEIASSGYTF.

The CDR3 sequence is CASSERSAGGLSATQYF. CDR3 coding DNA: TGTGCCAGCAGTGAACGATCGGCGGGAGGGCTGTCTGCTACGCAGTATTTT. This chain connects TRBV2 to TRBJ2-3; 9 bases fit TRBD2. Trimming cost V 2 bases and J 8 bases; bases outside gene matches: 14. CDR1 and CDR2 from the germline V gene are SNHLY and FYNNEI. CDR3 length equals 17 residues. Full variable domain (rest looked up from reference TRBV2 and TRBJ2-3): EPEVTQTPSHQVTQMGQEVILRCVPISNHLYFYWYRQILGQKVEFLVSFYNNEISEKSEIFDDQFSVERPDGSNFTLKIRSTKLEDSAMYFCASSERSAGGLSATQYFGPGTRLTVL.

V and J are TRBV5-1 and TRBJ2-7; the match to TRBD2 covers 8 bases. This CDR3 is 16 amino acids long. CDR1 is SGHRS, CDR2 YFSETQ, per germline. V shed 4 bases and J 6 bases; nucleotides not matched to a gene: 15. The CDR3 loop is CASSPLGGRGGAEQYF. The CDR3 DNA reads as TGCGCCAGCAGCCCCCTGGGGGGACGGGGGGGTGCCGAGCAGTACTTC.

This clone was seen a few times. This chain connects TRBV6-5 to TRBJ2-1; 13 bases align to TRBD2. Germline-derived CDR1 and CDR2 are MNHEY and SVGAGI. Trimming cost V 7 bases and J 9 bases; bases outside gene matches: 6. The CDR3 is made up of 14 amino acids. CDR3 bases: TGTGCCAGCACCGGACTAGCGGGAGAAGGTGAGCAGTTCTTC. This codes for CASTGLAGEGEQFF.

There are a few counts of this clone. The gene calls are TRBV9 and TRBJ2-7; 9 bases line up with TRBD1. J lost 3 bases, V lost 4 bases, and 8 bases had no gene match. The CDR3 runs 15 residues. CDR1 and CDR2 (germline): SGDLS, YYNGEE. The CDR3 sequence: CASSLQGALNYEQYF. Here the CDR3 DNA reads TGTGCCAGCAGCCTACAGGGGGCCTTAAACTACGAGCAGTACTTC.

V is TRBV30 and J is TRBJ2-3, with 8 bases fitting TRBD2. V dropped 1 base and J dropped 4; count of bases not matched to a gene: 4. Germline CDR1 GTSNPN, CDR2 SVGIG (reference sequence). This CDR3 is 14 amino acids long. The CDR3 here is CAWSEGAGADTQYF. CDR3 bases: TGTGCCTGGAGTGAGGGAGCGGGAGCAGATACGCAGTATTTT.